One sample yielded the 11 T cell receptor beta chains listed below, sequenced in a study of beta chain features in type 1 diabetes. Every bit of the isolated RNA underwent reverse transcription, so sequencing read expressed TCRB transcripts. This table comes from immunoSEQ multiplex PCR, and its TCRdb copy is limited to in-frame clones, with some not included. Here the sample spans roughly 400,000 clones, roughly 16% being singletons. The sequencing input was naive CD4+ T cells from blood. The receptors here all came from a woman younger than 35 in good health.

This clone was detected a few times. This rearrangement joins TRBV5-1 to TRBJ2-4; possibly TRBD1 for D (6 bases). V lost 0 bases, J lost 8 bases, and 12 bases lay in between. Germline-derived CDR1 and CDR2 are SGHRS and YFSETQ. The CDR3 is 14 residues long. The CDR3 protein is CASSLAAKGDIQYF. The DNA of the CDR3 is TGCGCCAGCAGCTTGGCAGCGAAGGGGGACATTCAGTACTTC.

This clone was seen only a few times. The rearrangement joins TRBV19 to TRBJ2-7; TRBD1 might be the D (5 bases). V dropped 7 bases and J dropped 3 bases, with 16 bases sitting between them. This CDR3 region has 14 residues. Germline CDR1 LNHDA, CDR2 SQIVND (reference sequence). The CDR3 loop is CASKREPQGYEQYF. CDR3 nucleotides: TGTGCCAGTAAAAGGGAACCTCAGGGCTACGAGCAGTACTTC.

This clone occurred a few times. CDR3 sequence (DNA): TGCGCCAGCAGCCGAGCCGGGACAGGGGCCTACGAGCAGTACTTC. Protein sequence: CASSRAGTGAYEQYF. This chain joins TRBV4-1 and TRBJ2-7; 10 bases fit TRBD1. The CDR3 runs 15 residues. V was clipped by 4 bases and J by 2 bases; unmatched bases: 5. In germline, CDR1 is MGHRA, CDR2 YSYEKL.

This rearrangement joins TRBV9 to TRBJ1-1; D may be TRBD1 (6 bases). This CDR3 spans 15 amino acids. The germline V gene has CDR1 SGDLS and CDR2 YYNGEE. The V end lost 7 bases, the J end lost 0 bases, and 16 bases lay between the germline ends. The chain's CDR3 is CASSRDTRMNTEAFF. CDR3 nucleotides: TGTGCCAGCTCACGGGACACCCGCATGAACACTGAAGCTTTCTTT.

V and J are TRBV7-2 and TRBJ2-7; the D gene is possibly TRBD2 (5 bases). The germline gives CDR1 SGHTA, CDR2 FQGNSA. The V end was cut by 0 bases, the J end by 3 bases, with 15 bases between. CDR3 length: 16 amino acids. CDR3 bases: TGTGCCAGCAGCTTAGCGTCCAGCGGAGCGAACTACGAGCAGTACTTC. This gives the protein CASSLASSGANYEQYF. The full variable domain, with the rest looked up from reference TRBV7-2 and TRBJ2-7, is GAGVSQSPSNKVTEKGKDVELRCDPISGHTALYWYRQSLGQGLEFLIYFQGNSAPDKSGLPSDRFSAERTGGSVSTLTIQRTQQEDSAVYLCASSLASSGANYEQYFGPGTRLTVT.

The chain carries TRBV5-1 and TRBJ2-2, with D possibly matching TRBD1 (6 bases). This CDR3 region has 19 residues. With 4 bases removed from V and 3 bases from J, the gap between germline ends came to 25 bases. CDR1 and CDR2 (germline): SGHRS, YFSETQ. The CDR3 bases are TGCGCCAGCAGCCCAGAGGTCCCCTTCAACAGGGCGGACACCGGGGAGCTGTTTTTT. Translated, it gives CASSPEVPFNRADTGELFF.

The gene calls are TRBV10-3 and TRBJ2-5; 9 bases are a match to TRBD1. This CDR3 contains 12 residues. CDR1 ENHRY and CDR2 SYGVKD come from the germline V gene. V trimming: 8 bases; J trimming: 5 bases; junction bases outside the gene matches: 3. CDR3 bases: TGTGCCATCGGGACAGGGTGGGAGACCCAGTACTTC. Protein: CAIGTGWETQYF.

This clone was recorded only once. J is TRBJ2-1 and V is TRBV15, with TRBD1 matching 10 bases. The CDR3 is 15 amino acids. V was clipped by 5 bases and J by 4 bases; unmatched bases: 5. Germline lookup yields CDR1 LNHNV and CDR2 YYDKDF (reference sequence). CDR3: CATSPGQGMYNEQFF. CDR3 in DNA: TGTGCCACCAGCCCGGGACAGGGGATGTACAATGAGCAGTTCTTC. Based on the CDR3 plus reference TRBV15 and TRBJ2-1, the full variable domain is DAMVIQNPRYQVTQFGKPVTLSCSQTLNHNVMYWYQQKSSQAPKLLFHYYDKDFNNEADTPDNFQSRRPNTSFCFLDIRSPGLGDTAMYLCATSPGQGMYNEQFFGPGTRLTVL.

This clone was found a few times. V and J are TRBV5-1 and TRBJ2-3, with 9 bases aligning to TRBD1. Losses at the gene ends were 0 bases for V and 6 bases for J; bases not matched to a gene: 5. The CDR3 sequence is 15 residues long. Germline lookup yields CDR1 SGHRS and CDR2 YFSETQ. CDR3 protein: CASSLETTGGDTQYF. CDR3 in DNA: TGCGCCAGCAGCTTGGAAACTACAGGGGGCGATACGCAGTATTTT.

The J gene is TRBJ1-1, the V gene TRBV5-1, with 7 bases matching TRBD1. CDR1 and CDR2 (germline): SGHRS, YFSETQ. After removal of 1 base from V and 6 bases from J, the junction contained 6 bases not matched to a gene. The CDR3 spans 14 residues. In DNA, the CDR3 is TGCGCCAGCAGCTTGAAAGGGACAGCACCTGAAGCTTTCTTT. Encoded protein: CASSLKGTAPEAFF.

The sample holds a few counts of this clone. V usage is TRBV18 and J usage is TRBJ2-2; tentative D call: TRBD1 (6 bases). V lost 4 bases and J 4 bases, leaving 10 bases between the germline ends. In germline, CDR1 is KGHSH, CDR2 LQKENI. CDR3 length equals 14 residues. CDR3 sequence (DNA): TGTGCCAGCTCACAAAACAGGGCCACCGGGGAGCTGTTTTTT. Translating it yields CASSQNRATGELFF. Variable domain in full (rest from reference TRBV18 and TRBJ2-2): NAGVMQNPRHLVRRRGQEARLRCSPMKGHSHVYWYRQLPEEGLKFMVYLQKENIIDESGMPKERFSAEFPKEGPSILRIQQVVRGDSAAYFCASSQNRATGELFFGEGSRLTVL.